Sequencing of this T cell receptor beta chain was carried out in a study of T cell responses to AZD1222 COVID-19 vaccine (dated by TCRdb to about 2021). With respect to the entire study: AZD1222 recipients with second doses at about 4 weeks or about 12 weeks were pooled, because spike-specific TCR depth and breadth did not differ between schedules. A total of under 250 trial participants underwent TCR sequencing, of whom approximately 200 had received two doses of AZD1222 and around 25 had received two doses of the MenACWY control vaccine. Trial participants were enrolled by age into 18-55, 56-69 and 70-plus year subgroups, with 148, 28 and 57 TCR-sequenced participants respectively.

Notes on this clone: The target of this receptor is not known. Per-nucleotide qualities are absent, and no much larger clonotype sits a single base away.

From the cysteine through the phenylalanine, the CDR3 covers 15 amino acids. Solely the CDR3 DNA is kept, with 45 bases framed from the first base. A distance of 16 bases separates the germline ends of V and J, which lose 4 bases and 3 bases respectively. CDR1 and CDR2, looked up from the germline V gene, are SQVTM and ANQGSEA. Points the paper makes about the study in general: Conclusions about previously exposed vaccinees are limited, since just five to seven AZD1222 recipients were seropositive for SARS-CoV-2 at baseline. CD4 TCRs associated with the vaccine covered the entire spike protein, and the dominant responses were in regions 160-218 and 743-854. Because no day 14 peak-response samples were available, the repertoires could be characterized only after the peak T cell response. Participants were mostly white British and included more females than males, and it was suggested by the authors that clonal diversity may have been underestimated. Reportedly, almost half of the unique spike-specific TCRs recognized epitopes lying outside the regions that are mutated in the B.1.351 and B.1.1.7 variants. The 56-69-year group was small, and its depth increase did not reach significance, likely because of low power. After two AZD1222 doses, spike-specific TCR breadth and depth were significantly higher than at day 0 and than in MenACWY recipients.

The CDR3 regions of human TCRbeta chains were subjected to immunosequencing. Turning to the authors' computational methods: Repertoire TCRs were checked for matches against a reference library of SARS-CoV-2-specific TCRs that had been generated using the MIRA antigen-specificity platform. Breadth meant the fraction of unique TCRs that were SARS-CoV-2-associated, whereas depth meant the fraction of total T cells that were SARS-CoV-2-associated. Each spike-specific TCR was assigned to its reactive spike region and to a CD4 or CD8 class using the MIRA data. Log10-transformed breadth and depth values were compared by one-way ANOVA with Sidak's multiple comparisons tests. TCRdb took this table from immuneACCESS and kept in-frame rearrangements with V and J called. Such tables lack part of the clones; where checked against another copy, unresolved V genes explain under half of the gap, and the rest is unexplained. The DNA gave D and trimming, while V, J and clone size come from that table. This sample comprises some 150,000 clones, more than 85% of them detected only once. About 5.1% of the sample belongs to the ten largest clones.

The time point label, read with the paper, signifies: baseline before first vaccination. Samples from vaccinated people were obtained from the UK trials COV001 and COV002, which included a single-blind randomized controlled phase 2/3 trial of AZD1222 (ChAdOx1 nCoV-19) in healthy adults. Trial participant PBMC samples were collected at day 0 and day 28 after the second dose for TCRbeta chain sequencing. The TCR was taken from an adult in good health. Rearrangement joined TRBV29-1 to TRBJ2-1, with TRBD1 tentatively as D gene (5 bases match). The sequenced sample was peripheral blood, obtained on day 0 of AZD1222 vaccination. The CDR3 corresponds to CSVVVGQGDYNEQFF. The nucleotides are TGCAGCGTTGTGGTGGGTCAGGGTGACTACAATGAGCAGTTCTTC.